The 16 T cell receptor beta chains reported below all come from one sample, sequenced in a study of blood T cell repertoires in COVID-19. TCRdb's table, derived via immunoSEQ multiplex PCR, lists solely in-frame clones and lacks some. This table has about 250,000 clones, around 90% appearing once. The sample taken for sequencing was peripheral blood. The receptors originated from a woman aged 40 to 50 who had recovered from COVID-19.

V is TRBV4-2 and J is TRBJ1-1; D call uncertain. Trimming removed 0 bases from V and 5 bases from J, with 19 bases in between. This CDR3 is 17 amino acids long. Germline V gene lookup returns CDR1 LGHNA and CDR2 YNFKEQ. CDR3 nucleotide sequence: TGTGCCAGCAGCCAAGATGGGATGACACGGCGGGGTACTGAAGCTTTCTTT. Translating it yields CASSQDGMTRRGTEAFF.

The genes are TRBV7-9 and TRBJ2-5, with D possibly TRBD1 on 5 matching bases. This CDR3 region has 15 residues. The germline V and J ends were trimmed by 1 base and 2 bases, with 11 bases remaining between them. Looked up from germline, CDR1 is SEHNR and CDR2 is FQNEAQ (reference sequence). The CDR3 DNA reads as TGTGCCAGCAGCTTAGGGCCAGGGCAGCAAGAGACCCAGTACTTC. The encoded protein is CASSLGPGQQETQYF.

This sequence joins TRBV3-1 (or the pseudogene TRBV3-2) and TRBJ1-1; a possible D gene is TRBD1 (5 bases). The germline V and J ends were trimmed by 4 bases and 7 bases, with 16 bases remaining between them. CDR3 size: 14 residues. The germline CDR1 and CDR2 sequences are LGHDT and YNNKEL (reference sequence). Here the CDR3 reads CASSPGGGRVEAFF. CDR3 DNA: TGTGCCAGCAGCCCCGGGGGTGGACGGGTTGAAGCTTTCTTT.

Comment on this clone: One end of the junction fails to match germline, which may point to a read error. The CDR3 coding sequence is TGTGCCAGCAGTGAAGGGTGGTGGGCGGGAGGAGATTTT. Translated, it gives CASSEGWWAGGDF. The chain is built from TRBV6-1 and TRBJ2-3; 8 bases match TRBD2. The CDR3 covers 13 residues. Germline CDR1 and CDR2: MNHNS and SASEGT.

This clone was seen just once. The chain is built from TRBV18 and TRBJ2-5; 12 bases agree with TRBD2. The germline CDR1 and CDR2 sequences are KGHSH and LQKENI. This CDR3 has 16 residues. V shed 3 bases, J shed 4 bases, and the junction held 6 bases outside the gene matches. The CDR3 bases are TGTGCCAGCTCACCCCTAGCGGGAGGGCCGGGAGAGACCCAGTACTTC. Its translation: CASSPLAGGPGETQYF.

The genes are TRBV18 and TRBJ2-2; 9 bases line up with TRBD2. CDR3 length equals 18 residues. CDR1 and CDR2 (germline): KGHSH, LQKENI. J was trimmed by 4 bases and V by 0 bases; bases with no gene match: 9. The CDR3 sequence: CASSPPLLAGYRTGELFF. CDR3 in DNA: TGTGCCAGCTCACCACCGTTGCTAGCGGGGTACCGCACCGGGGAGCTGTTTTTT. The entire variable domain, with the rest obtained from reference TRBV18 and TRBJ2-2, is as follows: NAGVMQNPRHLVRRRGQEARLRCSPMKGHSHVYWYRQLPEEGLKFMVYLQKENIIDESGMPKERFSAEFPKEGPSILRIQQVVRGDSAAYFCASSPPLLAGYRTGELFFGEGSRLTVL.

A few counts support this clone. V and J are TRBV7-2 and TRBJ2-7; 7 bases are a match to TRBD1. The CDR3 consists of 15 residues. Germline V lookup: CDR1 SGHTA, CDR2 FQGNSA. V lost 5 bases and J lost 0; bases outside the gene matches: 7. In DNA, the CDR3 is TGTGCCAGCAGCCGCCACCGGGACAGCTCCTACGAGCAGTACGTC. As protein: CASSRHRDSSYEQYV.

The V and J genes are TRBV2 and TRBJ1-4; maybe TRBD1 (6 bases). This CDR3 has 15 residues. Trimming cost V 4 bases and J 8 bases, with 17 bases left between them. Germline lookup yields CDR1 SNHLY and CDR2 FYNNEI. The CDR3 here is CASSAPQGRLEKLFF. The CDR3 nucleotides read TGTGCCAGCAGTGCCCCCCAGGGGCGCTTGGAAAAACTGTTTTTT.

This chain joins TRBV6-5 and TRBJ2-7; TRBD1 agrees at 10 bases. The CDR3 runs to 16 residues. V was clipped by 4 bases and J by 6 bases; unmatched bases: 12. The germline CDR1 and CDR2 sequences are MNHEY and SVGAGI. For the CDR3, the DNA is TGTGCCAGCAGTTCGCCCCGGGACAGGGGATGGACCGAGCAGTACTTC. This translates into CASSSPRDRGWTEQYF.

V gene TRBV12-3 or TRBV12-4 combines with J gene TRBJ1-5; D may be TRBD1 (5 bases). The ends were cut back, 5 bases at V and 7 bases at J, with 9 bases in the middle. There are 12 residues in the CDR3. CDR3 sequence (DNA): TGTGCCAGCAGTAGGACATGGCAGCCCCAGCATTTT. As protein: CASSRTWQPQHF.

The count of this clone is one. The chain's CDR3 is CASSLPRDYLWYEQYF. The DNA for the CDR3 is TGTGCCAGCAGCTTACCCCGGGACTACCTCTGGTACGAGCAGTACTTC. This sequence joins TRBV11-2 and TRBJ2-7; 7 nucleotides line up with TRBD2. Germline V lookup: CDR1 SGHAT, CDR2 FQNNGV. V was clipped by 2 bases and J by 4 bases; unmatched bases: 11. This CDR3 is 16 amino acids long. Supplemented by reference TRBV11-2 and TRBJ2-7, the full variable domain reads EAGVAQSPRYKIIEKRQSVAFWCNPISGHATLYWYQQILGQGPKLLIQFQNNGVVDDSQLPKDRFSAERLKGVDSTLKIQPAKLEDSAVYLCASSLPRDYLWYEQYFGPGTRLTVT.

This clone was detected only once. The chain carries TRBV7-3 and TRBJ2-1, with a weak D call TRBD2 (7 bases). V lost 3 bases, J lost 12 bases, and 24 bases lay in between. This CDR3 comprises 16 residues. Germline V gene lookup returns CDR1 SGHTA and CDR2 FQGTGA. The CDR3 protein is CASSLDGLGGGSGQFF. The CDR3 bases are TGTGCCAGCAGCTTGGATGGACTAGGGGGTGGTTCGGGGCAGTTCTTC.

This chain uses TRBV18 with TRBJ2-6, with 8 bases identical to TRBD1. Germline lookup yields CDR1 KGHSH and CDR2 LQKENI. The CDR3 sequence is 18 residues long. J gave up 0 bases and V 2 bases, and 6 bases lay outside the gene matches. The CDR3 protein is CASSPDRGKSSGANVLTF. CDR3 nucleotides: TGTGCCAGCTCACCAGACAGGGGAAAGAGCTCTGGGGCCAACGTCCTGACTTTC.

V is TRBV7-2 and J is TRBJ2-7; 8 bases are shared with TRBD1. The J segment lost 0 bases and the V segment lost 2 bases, leaving 12 bases of the junction unmatched. This CDR3 region has 18 residues. Germline CDR1 is SGHTA and CDR2 is FQGNSA. The CDR3 bases are TGTGCCAGCAGCTTAAGGGGGCGGACAGGGTGGAGCTCCTACGAGCAGTACTTC. This encodes CASSLRGRTGWSSYEQYF.

This clone came up once. The chain links TRBV19 to TRBJ1-1; 9 positions match TRBD1. V trimming: 4 bases; J trimming: 5 bases; junction bases outside the gene matches: 8. Germline CDR1 LNHDA, CDR2 SQIVND (reference sequence). This CDR3 spans 15 amino acids. The CDR3 here is CASSNPGTGRTEAFF. CDR3 DNA sequence: TGTGCCAGTAGTAACCCCGGGACAGGGAGAACTGAAGCTTTCTTT.

V usage is TRBV3-1 (or the pseudogene TRBV3-2) and J usage is TRBJ1-3, with D possibly being TRBD1 (6 bases). V shed 1 base and J shed 0 bases, with 10 bases lying between them. In germline, CDR1 is LGHDT, CDR2 YNNKEL (reference sequence). This CDR3 has 16 residues. CDR3 protein: CASSQARGPSGNTIYF. The DNA for the CDR3 is TGTGCCAGCAGCCAAGCCAGGGGACCCTCTGGAAACACCATATATTTT.